The 26 T cell receptor beta chains below all came from one sample that was sequenced in a study of T-cell reconstitution after alpha-beta-depleted transplantation in children (TCRdb year 2016). Library preparation used PCR. The run used an Illumina HiSeq 2500. Molecular barcoding was employed in the preparation of TCR libraries, with unique molecular identifiers being used to normalize TCRbeta repertoire quantification. TCRdb redid the processing of the public reads, applying fastp at Q25 and MiXCR, and retained in-frame beta chains. Merged by CDR3 protein, the rows form single entries marked with the most common genes and DNA. In all, the sample holds over 400,000 distinct CDR3 sequences, and under 15% of those were seen once. Clones ranked in the top ten supply about 5.4% of the sample. Here the sequenced sample was PBMCs from the stem cell graft donor, taken from the stem cell graft. The receptors shown here come from a human donor who donated a stem cell graft to a child with combined immunodeficiency.

V and J are TRBV5-1 and TRBJ2-1; 13 bases map to TRBD2. The germline gives CDR1 SGHRS, CDR2 YFSETQ. Germline trimming cut 0 bases from V and 7 bases from J; bases unmatched to any gene: 4. This CDR3 has 16 residues. The DNA for the CDR3 is TGCGCCAGCAGCTTGGAGGGACTAGCGGGATATAATGAGCAGTTCTTC. Translated, it gives CASSLEGLAGYNEQFF.

This clonotype was observed at least ten times. The V call is TRBV20-1, the J call TRBJ2-1; 8 nucleotides line up with TRBD2. V lost 4 bases, J lost 4 bases, and 6 bases stayed unmatched. Germline V gives CDR1 DFQATT, CDR2 SNEGSKA (reference sequence). The CDR3 contains 14 residues. Here the CDR3 reads CSATSLAGYNEQFF. CDR3 nucleotide sequence: TGCAGTGCTACTTCATTAGCGGGATACAATGAGCAGTTCTTC.

V and J are TRBV10-3 and TRBJ2-5; 8 bases match TRBD1. V shed 6 bases, J shed 3 bases, and the junction held 0 bases outside the gene matches. The germline V gene encodes CDR1 ENHRY and CDR2 SYGVKD. CDR3 length: 12 amino acids. The CDR3 nucleotides read TGTGCCATCAGGGACAGGGAAGAGACCCAGTACTTC. Protein: CAIRDREETQYF.

The V gene is TRBV15, the J gene TRBJ2-2; D is ambiguous. Trimming removed 5 bases from V and 6 bases from J, with 13 bases in between. Germline lookup yields CDR1 LNHNV and CDR2 YYDKDF (reference sequence). The CDR3 extends over 14 amino acids. The CDR3 is CATSATLISGELFF. As DNA, the CDR3 is TGTGCCACCAGCGCTACCTTAATTTCCGGGGAGCTGTTTTTT.

The V call is TRBV5-1, the J call TRBJ2-5; 7 bases fit TRBD2. The CDR3 consists of 14 residues. Germline V gene data show CDR1 as SGHRS and CDR2 as YFSETQ. After removal of 2 bases from V and 5 bases from J, the junction contained 6 bases not matched to a gene. The CDR3 DNA is TGCGCCAGCAGCTTTACGGGGGGTTTTGAGACCCAGTACTTC. Protein sequence: CASSFTGGFETQYF.

The chain employs TRBV7-6 and TRBJ2-5; unclear D gene. The CDR3 runs to 16 residues. Germline CDR1 SGHVS, CDR2 FNYEAQ. Deletions cut 2 bases from V and 5 bases from J, with 18 bases between. The CDR3 loop reads CASSLSKATPWETQYF. The CDR3, as DNA: TGTGCCAGCAGCTTAAGTAAGGCAACCCCCTGGGAGACCCAGTACTTC.

J is TRBJ1-2 and V is TRBV20-1; D not resolved. The germline V gene has CDR1 DFQATT and CDR2 SNEGSKA (reference sequence). CDR3 size: 14 residues. The V gene lost 6 bases and the J gene lost 4 bases, with 18 bases spanning the gap. CDR3 nucleotides: TGCAGTGCCCCTATAGAGAGATTGGGCTATGGCTACACCTTC. Its translation is CSAPIERLGYGYTF.

This clonotype was observed a handful of times. This chain links TRBV11-2 with TRBJ2-1; a possible D gene is TRBD2 (7 bases). The CDR3 covers 16 residues. V lost 6 bases, J lost 2 bases, and 17 bases lay in between. CDR1 is SGHAT and CDR2 is FQNNGV in the germline V gene. The CDR3 region is CASRSTRGAPYNEQFF. CDR3 in DNA: TGTGCCAGCAGGTCCACCCGGGGGGCCCCCTACAATGAGCAGTTCTTC. Supplemented by reference TRBV11-2 and TRBJ2-1, the full variable domain reads EAGVAQSPRYKIIEKRQSVAFWCNPISGHATLYWYQQILGQGPKLLIQFQNNGVVDDSQLPKDRFSAERLKGVDSTLKIQPAKLEDSAVYLCASRSTRGAPYNEQFFGPGTRLTVL.

The rearrangement links TRBV11-2 to TRBJ2-3; D is unresolved. This CDR3 is built from 14 residues. Germline V gene data show CDR1 as SGHAT and CDR2 as FQNNGV. V gave up 0 bases and J gave up 9 bases, with 13 bases separating them. The DNA of the CDR3 is TGTGCCAGCAGCTTAGATCTCAGAATGACGACGCAGTATTTT. Its protein is CASSLDLRMTTQYF.

This clonotype was seen more than once but under ten times. The chain employs TRBV12-1 and TRBJ2-2. TRBV12-1 is marked as a pseudogene. The CDR3 consists of 14 residues. Here the CDR3 reads CASSFVQWAGELFF. Written as DNA, the CDR3 is TGTGCCAGCAGCTTTGTGCAATGGGCCGGGGAGCTGTTTTTT.

This clonotype was counted only a few times. The rearrangement uses TRBV20-1 and TRBJ2-5, with no clear D. The germline gives CDR1 DFQATT, CDR2 SNEGSKA (reference sequence). Trimming removed 6 bases from V and 2 bases from J, with 19 bases in between. The CDR3 loop spans 15 amino acids. CDR3 protein: CSATVRVSKQETQYF. The CDR3 DNA follows: TGCAGTGCAACTGTTAGGGTGTCAAAACAAGAGACCCAGTACTTC.

This clonotype occurred many times. V usage is TRBV12-3 or TRBV12-4 and J usage is TRBJ2-7; 12 nucleotides agree with TRBD2. The ends lost 3 bases at V and 1 base at J; junction bases unmatched: 10. This CDR3 region has 18 residues. Written as DNA, the CDR3 is TGTGCCAGCAGTTTTGTTGTGGCAGGACTAGCGGGATCCTACGAGCAGTACTTC. Translated, it gives CASSFVVAGLAGSYEQYF.

This clonotype was recorded a few times. This sequence joins TRBV29-1 and TRBJ2-3; D is uncertain. From germline, CDR1 is SQVTM and CDR2 ANQGSEA. V was shortened by 2 bases and J by 8 bases, with 5 bases between the two germline ends. This CDR3 region has 10 residues. CDR3 DNA sequence: TGCAGCGTTGAATACAGTACGCAGTATTTT. It is translated as CSVEYSTQYF.

This rearrangement joins TRBV20-1 to TRBJ2-7, with D possibly TRBD2 on 5 matching bases. This CDR3 has 14 amino acids. V was shortened by 0 bases and J by 1 base, with 10 bases between the two germline ends. The germline gives CDR1 DFQATT, CDR2 SNEGSKA (reference sequence). The CDR3 protein is CSARDLEGSYEQYF. CDR3 bases: TGCAGTGCTAGAGATCTTGAGGGTTCCTACGAGCAGTACTTC.

This clonotype was seen repeatedly, ten times or more. The genes are TRBV5-6 and TRBJ1-1, with D possibly being TRBD1 (5 bases). Trimming took off 3 bases at V and 1 base at J, with 13 bases between the two ends. Looked up from germline, CDR1 is SGHDT and CDR2 is YYEEEE. This CDR3 has 15 amino acids. The CDR3 reads CASSSLTRENTEAFF. The CDR3 nucleotides read TGTGCCAGCAGCTCCTTGACCAGGGAGAACACTGAAGCTTTCTTT.

The chain uses TRBV30 and TRBJ2-7; TRBD1 is a possible D gene (6 bases). The V end lost 4 bases, the J end lost 6 bases, and 16 bases lay between the germline ends. CDR3 length: 13 amino acids. CDR1 is GTSNPN, CDR2 SVGIG, per germline (reference sequence). CDR3 coding DNA: TGTGCCTGGACCTCCAGGGGCTTAGGCGAGCAGTACTTC. As protein: CAWTSRGLGEQYF. The full variable domain, with the rest looked up from reference TRBV30 and TRBJ2-7, is SQTIHQWPATLVQPVGSPLSLECTVEGTSNPNLYWYRQAAGRGLQLLFYSVGIGQISSEVPQNLSASRPQDRQFILSSKKLLLSDSGFYLCAWTSRGLGEQYFGPGTRLTVT.

This clonotype has just a few counts. V usage is TRBV29-1 and J usage is TRBJ2-7, with 9 bases identical to TRBD1. The germline V gene has CDR1 SQVTM and CDR2 ANQGSEA. V lost 6 bases to trimming and J lost 3 bases; unmatched junction nucleotides: 9. The CDR3 is 14 amino acids. The CDR3 loop is CSVTGQGSVYEQYF. The CDR3 coding sequence is TGCAGCGTAACGGGACAGGGAAGTGTCTACGAGCAGTACTTC.

This rearrangement joins TRBV24-1 to TRBJ2-1, with TRBD2 matching over 7 bases. Germline CDR1 and CDR2: KGHDR and SFDVKD. The CDR3 loop spans 16 amino acids. V shed 2 bases and J 1 base; nucleotides not matched to a gene: 4. The CDR3 DNA follows: TGTGCCACCAGTGATTCTGGCGGGAGTTCCTACAATGAGCAGTTCTTC. Residues: CATSDSGGSSYNEQFF.

Only a few counts were recorded for this clonotype. The chain uses TRBV9 and TRBJ2-4; D possibly corresponds to TRBD2 (5 bases). The CDR3 contains 14 residues. Per germline, CDR1 SGDLS and CDR2 YYNGEE. Trimming cost V 4 bases and J 1 base, with 9 bases left between them. CDR3 bases: TGTGCCAGCAGCTTAGACTATGCCAAAAACATTCAGTACTTC. As protein: CASSLDYAKNIQYF.

This clonotype was seen at least ten times. The chain has TRBV12-3 or TRBV12-4 and TRBJ2-7; unclear D gene. The germline V and J ends were trimmed by 3 bases and 2 bases, with 8 bases remaining between them. This CDR3 contains 13 residues. The CDR3 sequence: CASSFQATYEQYF. The CDR3 DNA is TGTGCCAGCAGTTTTCAGGCGACCTACGAGCAGTACTTC.

There are a few counts of this clonotype. The rearrangement joins TRBV4-1 to TRBJ1-5, with 7 bases matching TRBD1. Germline lookup yields CDR1 MGHRA and CDR2 YSYEKL. The CDR3 loop spans 15 amino acids. The junction had 4 bases not matched to a gene; V was cut back by 4 bases and J by 1 base. CDR3 sequence (DNA): TGCGCCAGCAGCCCTGGACAGGAGAGCAATCAGCCCCAGCATTTT. This translates into CASSPGQESNQPQHF.

The table lists this clonotype with a few counts. This sequence joins TRBV3-1 and TRBJ2-1, with 8 bases lining up with TRBD2. V shed 4 bases and J 11 bases; nucleotides not matched to a gene: 10. CDR1 LGHDT and CDR2 YNNKEL come from the germline V gene (reference sequence). The CDR3 contains 14 residues. CDR3 DNA sequence: TGTGCCAGCAGCCTCGCGGGGGGCAACCAAAAGCAGTTCTTC. This codes for CASSLAGGNQKQFF.

This clonotype turned up a few times. J is TRBJ2-7 and V is TRBV6-2 or TRBV6-3; D gene ambiguous. V was cut by 6 bases and J by 5 bases, with 8 bases left in between. This CDR3 region has 11 residues. From germline, CDR1 is MNHEY and CDR2 SVGEGT. The CDR3, as DNA: TGTGCCAGCAGCCTCGATAACGAGCAGTACTTC. Translated, it gives CASSLDNEQYF.

This clonotype showed up many times. The rearrangement links TRBV20-1 to TRBJ2-3; D call uncertain. The germline V gene has CDR1 DFQATT and CDR2 SNEGSKA (reference sequence). V lost 3 bases to trimming and J lost 2 bases, with 9 bases between them. This CDR3 contains 13 residues. The CDR3 here is CSASGSDTDTQYF. CDR3 bases: TGCAGTGCTAGCGGTTCGGACACAGATACGCAGTATTTT.

The rearrangement joins TRBV5-1 to TRBJ2-1; 9 bases match TRBD1. This CDR3 spans 15 amino acids. Germline CDR1 SGHRS, CDR2 YFSETQ. The trim removed 7 bases at V and 7 bases at J, leaving 12 bases unmatched. The DNA of the CDR3 is TGCGCCAGCGGATCCGGGACAGGGTTTCAGAATGAGCAGTTCTTC. Protein sequence: CASGSGTGFQNEQFF.

The rearrangement links TRBV5-1 to TRBJ2-7; D remains unclear. The CDR3 runs to 14 residues. The germline gives CDR1 SGHRS, CDR2 YFSETQ. Trimming removed 4 bases from V and 3 bases from J, with 14 bases in between. CDR3: CASSPDPSLYEQYF. In DNA form, the CDR3 reads TGCGCCAGCAGCCCTGATCCGTCCCTCTACGAGCAGTACTTC.